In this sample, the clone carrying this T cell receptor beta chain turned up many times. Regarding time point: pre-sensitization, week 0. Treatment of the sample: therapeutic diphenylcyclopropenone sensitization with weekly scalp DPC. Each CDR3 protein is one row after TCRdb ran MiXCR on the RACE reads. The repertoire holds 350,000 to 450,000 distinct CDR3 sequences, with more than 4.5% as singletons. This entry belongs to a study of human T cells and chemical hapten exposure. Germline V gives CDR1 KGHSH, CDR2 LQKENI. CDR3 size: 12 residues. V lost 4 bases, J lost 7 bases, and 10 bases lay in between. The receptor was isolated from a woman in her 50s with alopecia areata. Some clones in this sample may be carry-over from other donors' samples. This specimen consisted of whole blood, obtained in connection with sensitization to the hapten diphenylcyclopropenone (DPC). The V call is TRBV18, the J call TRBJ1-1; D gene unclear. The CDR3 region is CASSLEGGEAFF. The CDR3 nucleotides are TGTGCCAGCTCACTTGAAGGCGGTGAAGCTTTCTTT. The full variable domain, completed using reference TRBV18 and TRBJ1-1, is NAGVMQNPRHLVRRRGQEARLRCSPMKGHSHVYWYRQLPEEGLKFMVYLQKENIIDESGMPKERFSAEFPKEGPSILRIQQVVRGDSAAYFCASSLEGGEAFFGQGTRLTVV.